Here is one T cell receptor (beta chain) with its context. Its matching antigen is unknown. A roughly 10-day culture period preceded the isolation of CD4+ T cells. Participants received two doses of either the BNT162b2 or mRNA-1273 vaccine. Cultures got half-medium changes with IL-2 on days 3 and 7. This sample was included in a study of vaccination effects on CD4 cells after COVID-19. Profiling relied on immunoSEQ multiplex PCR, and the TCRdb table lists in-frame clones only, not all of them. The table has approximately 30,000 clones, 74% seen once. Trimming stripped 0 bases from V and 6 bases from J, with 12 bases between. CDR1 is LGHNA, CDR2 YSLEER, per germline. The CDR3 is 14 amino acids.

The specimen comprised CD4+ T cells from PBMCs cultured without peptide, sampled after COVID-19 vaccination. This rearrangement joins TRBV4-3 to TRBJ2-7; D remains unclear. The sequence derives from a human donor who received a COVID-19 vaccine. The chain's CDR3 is CASSQDLGVGEQYF. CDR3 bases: TGCGCCAGCAGCCAAGATTTGGGCGTAGGCGAGCAGTACTTC.